This entry features one T cell receptor beta chain sequence. TCRdb's table, derived via immunoSEQ multiplex PCR, lists solely in-frame clones and lacks some. The table lists hundreds of thousands of clones, 97% of them singletons. This entry comes from a study of shared clonotypes between healthy human individuals. The germline V gene has CDR1 SEHNR and CDR2 FQNEAQ (reference sequence). The ends were cut back, 5 bases at V and 1 base at J, with 10 bases in the middle. The CDR3 sequence is 14 residues long. All participating donors were Caucasian adults from Nashville, Tennessee. This sequence originates from a woman aged 25 to 39 in good health. Sequenced sample: naive CD4+ T cells sorted from blood. As to subset: CD45RA+ positively selected. The V gene is TRBV7-9, the J gene TRBJ2-3; no clear D. The CDR3 loop reads CASSLSGGTDTQYF. DNA of the CDR3: TGTGCCAGCAGCCTTAGTGGCGGCACAGATACGCAGTATTTT.